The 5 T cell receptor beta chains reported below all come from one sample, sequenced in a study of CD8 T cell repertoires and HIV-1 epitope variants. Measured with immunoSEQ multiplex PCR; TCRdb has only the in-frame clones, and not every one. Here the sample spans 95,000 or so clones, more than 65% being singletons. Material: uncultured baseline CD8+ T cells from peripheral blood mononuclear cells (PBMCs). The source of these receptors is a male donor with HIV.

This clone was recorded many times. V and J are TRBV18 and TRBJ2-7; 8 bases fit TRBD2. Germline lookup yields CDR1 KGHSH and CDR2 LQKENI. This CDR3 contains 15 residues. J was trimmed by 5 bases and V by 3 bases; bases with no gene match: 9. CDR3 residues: CASSPLVAGTHEQYF. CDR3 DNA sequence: TGTGCCAGCTCACCTTTGGTAGCGGGGACCCACGAGCAGTACTTC.

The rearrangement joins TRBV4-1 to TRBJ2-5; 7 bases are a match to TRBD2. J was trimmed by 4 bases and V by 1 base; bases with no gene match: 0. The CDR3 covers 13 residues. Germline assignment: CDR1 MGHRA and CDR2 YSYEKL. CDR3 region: CASSQGEGETQYF. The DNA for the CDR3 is TGCGCCAGCAGCCAAGGGGAGGGAGAGACCCAGTACTTC.

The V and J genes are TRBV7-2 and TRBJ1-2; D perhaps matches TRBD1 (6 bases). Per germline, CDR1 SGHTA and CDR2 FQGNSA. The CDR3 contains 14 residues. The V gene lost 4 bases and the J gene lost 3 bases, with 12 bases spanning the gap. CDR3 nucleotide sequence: TGTGCCAGCAGCTCCGGGACAACCTACTATGGCTACACCTTC. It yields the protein CASSSGTTYYGYTF.

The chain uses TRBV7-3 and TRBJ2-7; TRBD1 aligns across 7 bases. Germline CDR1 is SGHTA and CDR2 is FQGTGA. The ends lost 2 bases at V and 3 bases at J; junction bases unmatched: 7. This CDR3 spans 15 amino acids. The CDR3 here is CASSLGGQLIYEQYF. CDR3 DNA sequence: TGTGCCAGCAGCTTAGGGGGACAGTTAATCTACGAGCAGTACTTC.

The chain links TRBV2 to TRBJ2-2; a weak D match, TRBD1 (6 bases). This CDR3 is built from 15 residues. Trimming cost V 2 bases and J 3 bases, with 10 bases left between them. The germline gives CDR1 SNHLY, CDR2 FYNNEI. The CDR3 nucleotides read TGTGCCAGCAGTGAACTCCGGACAGACACCGGGGAGCTGTTTTTT. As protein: CASSELRTDTGELFF.